These T cell receptor beta chains were read from a single sample in a study of beta chain features in type 1 diabetes. The protocol was immunoSEQ multiplex PCR, while the TCRdb copy is restricted to in-frame clones and leaves out a portion. The sample includes over 350,000 clones, approximately 15% of them seen just once. The sequencing input was naive CD4+ T cells from blood. These receptors came from a woman aged 18-35 years in good health. Each CDR3 is given with its conserved first and last residue. D genes are given only for firm matches. The size of a clone is reported for some rows only, either as once, few or many, or as a class for expanded clones.

>-|TRBV11-2|-|TRBJ2-5
CASSLGGAGGQETQYF
TGTGCCAGCAGCTTAGGAGGGGCAGGGGGGCAAGAGACCCAGTACTTC
>TRBD2|TRBV30|few|TRBJ2-5
CAWSRASGSETQYF
TGTGCCTGGAGCAGAGCTAGCGGGAGTGAGACCCAGTACTTC
>TRBD2|TRBV4-1|few|TRBJ2-7
CASSPLKLAGDYEQYF
TGCGCCAGCAGCCCCCTTAAGCTAGCGGGAGACTACGAGCAGTACTTC
>TRBD1|TRBV15|few|TRBJ1-2
CATREMDRANYGYTF
TGTGCCACCAGGGAGATGGACAGGGCTAACTATGGCTACACCTTC
>-|TRBV9|few|TRBJ2-1
CASSVEAKVSGYNEQFF
TGTGCCAGCAGCGTAGAAGCCAAAGTCAGCGGCTACAATGAGCAGTTCTTC
>TRBD2|TRBV28|-|TRBJ2-1
CASSSPSGPSYNEQFF
TGTGCCAGCAGTTCCCCTAGCGGACCCTCCTACAATGAGCAGTTCTTC
>TRBD2|TRBV7-9|-|TRBJ2-7
CASSPGTTSYEQYF
TGTGCCAGCAGTCCCGGGACTACCTCCTACGAGCAGTACTTC
>-|TRBV29-1|-|TRBJ1-2
CSVVDFGGYTF
TGCAGCGTTGTAGATTTCGGGGGCTACACCTTC
>TRBD2|TRBV19|-|TRBJ2-1
CASSFGTSGRRNEQFF
TGTGCCAGTAGCTTCGGGACTAGCGGGAGGAGAAATGAGCAGTTCTTC
>TRBD1|TRBV4-3|few|TRBJ1-4
CASSQSGQQNEKLFF
TGCGCCAGCAGCCAATCGGGACAGCAAAATGAAAAACTGTTTTTT
>TRBD2|TRBV29-1|-|TRBJ2-1
CSVSLAGSSYNEQFF
TGCAGCGTTTCCTTAGCGGGTAGCTCCTACAATGAGCAGTTCTTC
>TRBD2|TRBV9|few|TRBJ2-6
CASSLGLAGLSGANVLTF
TGTGCCAGCAGCTTGGGACTAGCGGGGCTCTCTGGGGCCAACGTCCTGACTTTC
>-|TRBV7-9|-|TRBJ1-5
CASSFTEGNQPQHF
TGTGCCAGCAGCTTTACAGAAGGCAATCAGCCCCAGCATTTT
>TRBD1|TRBV5-1|-|TRBJ1-1
CASSGGTVNTEAFF
TGCGCCAGCAGCGGAGGGACAGTGAACACTGAAGCTTTCTTT
>-|TRBV7-2|-|TRBJ1-4
CASSLPTTEKLFF
TGTGCCAGCAGCTTACCCACTACCGAAAAACTGTTTTTT
>-|TRBV25-1|few|TRBJ1-1
CASSDDTFKAFF
TGTGCCAGCAGTGACGACACATTCAAAGCTTTCTTT
>TRBD1|TRBV29-1|few|TRBJ2-7
CSAKLPTGGWEQYF
TGCAGCGCTAAACTCCCCACAGGGGGCTGGGAGCAGTACTTC
>-|TRBV21-1|-|TRBJ1-2
CASSKESNDSYVYGYTF
TGTGCCAGCAGCAAAGAAAGTAACGACTCCTACGTCTATGGCTACACCTTC
>-|TRBV5-4|-|TRBJ2-1
CASSSGGTDYNEQFF
TGTGCCAGCAGCTCCGGAGGGACTGATTACAATGAGCAGTTCTTC
>-|TRBV2|-|TRBJ1-2
CASSGQPNYGYTF
TGTGCCAGCAGTGGACAGCCTAACTATGGCTACACCTTC
>TRBD2|TRBV18|-|TRBJ2-5
CASSPPRTSVETQYF
TGTGCCAGCTCACCACCGCGGACTAGTGTAGAGACCCAGTACTTC
>-|TRBV2|few|TRBJ2-1
CASDRDKGLEQFF
TGTGCCAGCGATAGGGATAAGGGGTTGGAGCAGTTCTTC
>-|TRBV18|-|TRBJ2-2
CASSMGTRGTGELFF
TGTGCCAGCTCAATGGGAACCCGGGGAACCGGGGAGCTGTTTTTT
>TRBD1|TRBV15|-|TRBJ2-5
CATADRGGQETQYF
TGTGCCACCGCAGACAGGGGTGGACAAGAGACCCAGTACTTC
>-|TRBV28|few|TRBJ2-7
CASSTPPYSYEQYF
TGTGCCAGCAGTACTCCACCCTATTCCTACGAGCAGTACTTC
>TRBD2|TRBV9|few|TRBJ2-7
CASSFQPTSGRYEQYF
TGTGCCAGCAGCTTCCAACCGACTAGCGGGAGGTACGAGCAGTACTTC
>-|TRBV9|few|TRBJ2-1
CASTPRQAYNEQFF
TGTGCCAGCACCCCGAGACAGGCCTACAATGAGCAGTTCTTC
>TRBD1|TRBV7-9|few|TRBJ2-4
CASSTRGQGADKNIQYF
TGTGCCAGCAGCACCCGGGGACAGGGGGCGGACAAAAACATTCAGTACTTC
>-|TRBV18|-|TRBJ1-2
CASSPSANYGYTF
TGTGCCAGCTCACCCTCAGCTAACTATGGCTACACCTTC
>-|TRBV28|-|TRBJ2-1
CASRGTLNEQFF
TGTGCCAGCAGGGGCACTCTTAATGAGCAGTTCTTC
>TRBD1|TRBV25-1|-|TRBJ2-1
CASSDEGGSEQFF
TGTGCCAGCAGTGACGAAGGGGGCAGTGAGCAGTTCTTC
>-|TRBV30|-|TRBJ1-2
CAWSVTGGYGGYTF
TGTGCCTGGAGTGTCACGGGCGGGTACGGTGGCTACACCTTC
>-|TRBV7-2|-|TRBJ1-2
CASSLDTENSYGYTF
TGTGCCAGCAGCTTAGATACAGAGAATTCCTATGGCTACACCTTC
>TRBD1|TRBV14|-|TRBJ2-5
CASSQDAVVVGGQRETQYF
TGTGCCAGCAGCCAAGATGCCGTCGTCGTAGGGGGACAGAGGGAGACCCAGTACTTC
>TRBD1|TRBV9|few|TRBJ1-1
CASSASTGGYTEAFF
TGTGCCAGCAGCGCCTCGACAGGGGGCTACACTGAAGCTTTCTTT
>-|TRBV7-6|few|TRBJ1-5
CASSPEGPRQPQHF
TGTGCCAGCAGCCCGGAGGGGCCGAGACAGCCCCAGCATTTT
>TRBD2|TRBV9|few|TRBJ2-1
CASSSRGMREGSYNEQFF
TGTGCCAGCAGCTCCCGCGGAATGCGGGAGGGCTCCTACAATGAGCAGTTCTTC
>TRBD1|TRBV28|-|TRBJ1-2
CASSITNRGTYGYTF
TGTGCCAGCAGTATAACAAACAGGGGGACTTATGGCTACACCTTC
>-|TRBV30|few|TRBJ2-7
CAWRPQTYEQYF
TGTGCCTGGAGGCCACAGACCTACGAGCAGTACTTC
>TRBD1|TRBV30|-|TRBJ1-2
CAWRDRGSLGYTF
TGTGCCTGGCGGGACAGGGGAAGTCTAGGCTACACCTTC
>TRBD1|TRBV5-6|-|TRBJ2-1
CASSFGQGREFF
TGTGCCAGCAGCTTTGGACAGGGCAGGGAGTTCTTC
>TRBD1|TRBV18|-|TRBJ1-1
CASSKDREGAFF
TGTGCCAGCTCAAAGGACAGGGAAGGGGCTTTCTTT
>TRBD2|TRBV5-4|-|TRBJ2-3
CASSLVVFAGATDTQYF
TGTGCCAGCAGCTTGGTGGTATTCGCGGGAGCCACAGATACGCAGTATTTT
>TRBD1|TRBV6-5|-|TRBJ2-5
CASSRGTAETQYF
TGTGCCAGCAGTCGTGGGACAGCAGAGACCCAGTACTTC
>-|TRBV30|-|TRBJ1-1
CAFPLNTEAFF
TGTGCCTTTCCCTTGAACACTGAAGCTTTCTTT
>-|TRBV6-5|few|TRBJ2-5
CASSTGGGTQYF
TGTGCCAGCAGTACCGGCGGTGGGACCCAGTACTTC
>-|TRBV7-2|-|TRBJ2-3
CASSPRRGATDTQYF
TGTGCCAGCAGCCCCCGGAGGGGCGCGACAGATACGCAGTATTTT
>TRBD1|TRBV7-9|-|TRBJ1-5
CASSSRQGSTGNQPQHF
TGTGCCAGCAGCTCTAGACAGGGTTCGACGGGAAATCAGCCCCAGCATTTT
>TRBD2|TRBV29-1|few|TRBJ2-5
CSVGRPGLRQETQYF
TGCAGCGTTGGAAGGCCGGGACTACGCCAAGAGACCCAGTACTTC
>TRBD2|TRBV6-5|few|TRBJ2-1
CASSPTSGMVNEQFF
TGTGCCAGCAGTCCAACTAGCGGGATGGTCAATGAGCAGTTCTTC